This T cell receptor beta chain was sequenced during a study of shared clonotypes between healthy human individuals. Measured with immunoSEQ multiplex PCR; TCRdb has only the in-frame clones, and not every one. The sample has about 2 million clones; roughly 94% are singletons. CDR3 length: 16 residues. Germline values: CDR1 SGHTA, CDR2 FQGNSA. V lost 2 bases to trimming and J lost 0 bases, with 11 bases between them. The sequenced material came from naive CD4+ T cells sorted from blood. Subset defined: CD45RA+ positively selected. The gene calls are TRBV7-2 and TRBJ2-1; D is uncertain. The sequence was collected from a man aged 18 to 30 in good health. The CDR3 DNA follows: TGTGCCAGCAGCTTAACCCGGACGAGCTCCTACAATGAGCAGTTCTTC. This translates into CASSLTRTSSYNEQFF.